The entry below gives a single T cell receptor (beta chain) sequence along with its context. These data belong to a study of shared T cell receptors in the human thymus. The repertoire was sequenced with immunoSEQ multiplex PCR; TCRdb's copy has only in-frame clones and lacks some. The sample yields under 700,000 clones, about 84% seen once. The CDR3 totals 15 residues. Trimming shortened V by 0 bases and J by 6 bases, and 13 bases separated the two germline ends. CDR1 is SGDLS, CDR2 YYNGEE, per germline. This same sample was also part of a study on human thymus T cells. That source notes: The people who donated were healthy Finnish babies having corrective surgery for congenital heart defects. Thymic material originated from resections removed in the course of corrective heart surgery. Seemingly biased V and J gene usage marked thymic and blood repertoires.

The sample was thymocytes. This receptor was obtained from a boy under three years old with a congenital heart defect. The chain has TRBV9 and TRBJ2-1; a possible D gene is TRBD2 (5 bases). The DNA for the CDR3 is TGTGCCAGCAGCGTAGGTCGGCGGGCGAGCAATGAGCAGTTCTTC. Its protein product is CASSVGRRASNEQFF.